This T cell receptor beta chain was sequenced during a study of somatic mutations in cytotoxic T cells in rheumatoid arthritis. This clone was detected a few times. Assay: immunoSEQ multiplex PCR; the TCRdb copy retains only in-frame clones and omits some. The sample yields about 10,000 clones, about nine tenths seen once. After removal of 2 bases from V and 5 bases from J, the junction contained 7 bases not matched to a gene. The CDR3 covers 16 residues. CDR1 and CDR2 (germline): SGHVS, FQNEAQ. Material for sequencing was CD4+ T cells sorted from blood. The genes are TRBV7-8 and TRBJ2-7; TRBD1 matches at 12 bases. This receptor was obtained from a woman aged 18-30 years with rheumatoid arthritis. CDR3 in amino acids: CASSLLGQGAGDEQYF. The CDR3 nucleotides read TGTGCCAGCAGCTTACTGGGACAGGGGGCTGGTGACGAGCAGTACTTC.